A selection of T cell receptor beta chains follows, all from one sample in a study of shared clonotypes between healthy human individuals. Repertoires were generated with immunoSEQ multiplex PCR, while TCRdb's copy carries only in-frame clones and drops some. The sample holds around 2,100,000 clones, just under 95% seen once. Sequenced material: naive CD8+ T cells sorted from blood. The receptors originated from a man younger than 35 in good health. Both conserved end residues are part of each CDR3. D genes are given only for firm matches. The size field is filled for only some rows; it gives once, few, many or a size class.

cdr3_length: 15
clone_size: -
v_call: TRBV5-8
j_call: TRBJ2-1
d_call: -
cdr3_aa: CASSLTARSYNEQFF
cdr3_nt: TGTGCCAGCAGCCTTACAGCCCGCTCCTACAATGAGCAGTTCTTC

cdr3_length: 15
clone_size: -
v_call: TRBV6-5
j_call: TRBJ2-7
d_call: TRBD2
cdr3_aa: CASSTSGESFYEQYF
cdr3_nt: TGTGCCAGCAGTACTAGCGGGGAATCTTTCTACGAGCAGTACTTC

cdr3_length: 15
clone_size: -
v_call: TRBV7-6
j_call: TRBJ1-4
d_call: -
cdr3_aa: CASSITGPTNEKLFF
cdr3_nt: TGTGCCAGCAGCATTACAGGACCGACTAATGAAAAACTGTTTTTT

cdr3_length: 15
clone_size: -
v_call: TRBV28
j_call: TRBJ1-1
d_call: -
cdr3_aa: CASSPPGEGNTEAFF
cdr3_nt: TGTGCCAGCAGTCCCCCAGGGGAAGGGAATACTGAAGCTTTCTTT

cdr3_length: 15
clone_size: -
v_call: TRBV5-1
j_call: TRBJ2-3
d_call: -
cdr3_aa: CASSTDGTGTDTQYF
cdr3_nt: TGCGCCAGCAGCACTGACGGGACGGGCACAGATACGCAGTATTTT

cdr3_length: 13
clone_size: -
v_call: TRBV5-6
j_call: TRBJ1-5
d_call: -
cdr3_aa: CASSLGPNQPQHF
cdr3_nt: TGTGCCAGCAGCTTAGGTCCCAATCAGCCCCAGCATTTT

cdr3_length: 12
clone_size: -
v_call: TRBV28
j_call: TRBJ2-7
d_call: -
cdr3_aa: CASSSVGYEQYF
cdr3_nt: TGTGCCAGCAGTTCCGTCGGCTACGAGCAGTACTTC

cdr3_length: 16
clone_size: -
v_call: TRBV6-6
j_call: TRBJ2-3
d_call: TRBD2
cdr3_aa: CASSLAGADLVDTQYF
cdr3_nt: TGTGCCAGCAGTCTAGCGGGGGCCGACCTGGTGGATACGCAGTATTTT

cdr3_length: 14
clone_size: -
v_call: TRBV7-6
j_call: TRBJ2-3
d_call: -
cdr3_aa: CASSDRGMGDTQYF
cdr3_nt: TGTGCCAGCAGCGACCGCGGGATGGGAGATACGCAGTATTTT

cdr3_length: 12
clone_size: -
v_call: TRBV2
j_call: TRBJ2-5
d_call: -
cdr3_aa: CASLGTLETQYF
cdr3_nt: TGTGCCAGCCTCGGGACTTTAGAGACCCAGTACTTC

cdr3_length: 15
clone_size: once
v_call: TRBV7-9
j_call: TRBJ2-1
d_call: TRBD2
cdr3_aa: CASSDSGGTYNEQFF
cdr3_nt: TGTGCCAGCAGCGATAGCGGGGGGACCTACAATGAGCAGTTCTTC

cdr3_length: 13
clone_size: -
v_call: TRBV9
j_call: TRBJ1-4
d_call: -
cdr3_aa: CASSPGLGEKLFF
cdr3_nt: TGTGCCAGCAGCCCAGGGTTAGGGGAAAAACTGTTTTTT

cdr3_length: 15
clone_size: -
v_call: TRBV6-5
j_call: TRBJ2-5
d_call: -
cdr3_aa: CASSQLLDSGETQYF
cdr3_nt: TGTGCCAGCAGCCAACTCTTAGACAGTGGAGAGACCCAGTACTTC

cdr3_length: 13
clone_size: -
v_call: TRBV10-2
j_call: TRBJ2-3
d_call: -
cdr3_aa: CASSEVQGDTQYF
cdr3_nt: TGCGCCAGCAGTGAGGTCCAGGGGGATACGCAGTATTTT

cdr3_length: 13
clone_size: -
v_call: TRBV10-2
j_call: TRBJ2-1
d_call: -
cdr3_aa: CAVGGGFYNEQFF
cdr3_nt: TGCGCCGTGGGGGGCGGATTCTACAATGAGCAGTTCTTC

cdr3_length: 14
clone_size: -
v_call: TRBV5-6
j_call: TRBJ2-1
d_call: TRBD1
cdr3_aa: CASSSGTGPNEQFF
cdr3_nt: TGTGCCAGCAGCTCTGGGACAGGACCGAATGAGCAGTTCTTC

cdr3_length: 11
clone_size: once
v_call: TRBV5-4
j_call: TRBJ2-3
d_call: -
cdr3_aa: CASSAMDTQYF
cdr3_nt: TGTGCCAGCAGCGCCATGGATACGCAGTATTTT

cdr3_length: 15
clone_size: -
v_call: TRBV10-2
j_call: TRBJ2-3
d_call: -
cdr3_aa: CASKDTWAVTDTQYF
cdr3_nt: TGCGCCAGCAAAGATACCTGGGCAGTCACAGATACGCAGTATTTT

cdr3_length: 13
clone_size: -
v_call: TRBV7-9
j_call: TRBJ2-3
d_call: -
cdr3_aa: CASSLALSDTQYF
cdr3_nt: TGTGCCAGCAGCTTAGCGCTGTCAGATACGCAGTATTTT

cdr3_length: 16
clone_size: -
v_call: TRBV30
j_call: TRBJ1-4
d_call: -
cdr3_aa: CAWSVRALATNEKLFF
cdr3_nt: TGTGCCTGGAGTGTACGCGCCCTTGCAACTAATGAAAAACTGTTTTTT

cdr3_length: 14
clone_size: -
v_call: TRBV13
j_call: TRBJ2-3
d_call: -
cdr3_aa: CASSPQGVEDTQYF
cdr3_nt: TGTGCCAGCAGCCCCCAAGGGGTGGAAGATACGCAGTATTTT

cdr3_length: 18
clone_size: -
v_call: TRBV7-2
j_call: TRBJ2-7
d_call: TRBD2
cdr3_aa: CASSLDLGLAGAPYEQYF
cdr3_nt: TGTGCCAGCAGCTTAGATCTGGGACTAGCGGGAGCTCCCTACGAGCAGTACTTC

cdr3_length: 14
clone_size: -
v_call: TRBV19
j_call: TRBJ1-2
d_call: TRBD1
cdr3_aa: CASSTANRGHGYTF
cdr3_nt: TGTGCCAGTAGTACGGCGAACAGGGGACATGGCTACACCTTC

cdr3_length: 16
clone_size: -
v_call: TRBV4-1
j_call: TRBJ2-3
d_call: TRBD2
cdr3_aa: CASSPAGEGRTDTQYF
cdr3_nt: TGCGCCAGCAGCCCCGCTGGGGAGGGGCGGACAGATACGCAGTATTTT

cdr3_length: 16
clone_size: once
v_call: TRBV6-5
j_call: TRBJ1-1
d_call: -
cdr3_aa: CASSYSPNRANTEAFF
cdr3_nt: TGTGCCAGCAGTTACTCCCCGAACAGGGCAAACACTGAAGCTTTCTTT

cdr3_length: 14
clone_size: -
v_call: TRBV13
j_call: TRBJ1-1
d_call: -
cdr3_aa: CASSLGSWDTEAFF
cdr3_nt: TGTGCCAGCAGCTTAGGGTCGTGGGACACTGAAGCTTTCTTT

cdr3_length: 15
clone_size: -
v_call: TRBV6-1
j_call: TRBJ1-2
d_call: TRBD1
cdr3_aa: CASSEGPGGNYGYTF
cdr3_nt: TGTGCCAGCAGTGAAGGACCAGGGGGGAACTATGGCTACACCTTC

cdr3_length: 18
clone_size: -
v_call: TRBV12-5
j_call: TRBJ1-3
d_call: TRBD1
cdr3_aa: CASGLVLDRGLSGNTIYF
cdr3_nt: TGTGCTAGTGGTTTGGTATTAGACAGGGGCCTCTCGGGAAACACCATATATTTT

cdr3_length: 13
clone_size: -
v_call: TRBV6-5
j_call: TRBJ2-7
d_call: -
cdr3_aa: CASGPPGAHEQYF
cdr3_nt: TGTGCCAGCGGACCTCCAGGGGCCCACGAGCAGTACTTC

cdr3_length: 12
clone_size: -
v_call: TRBV29-1
j_call: TRBJ2-2
d_call: -
cdr3_aa: CSVSEAAGELFF
cdr3_nt: TGCAGCGTTTCGGAGGCAGCGGGGGAGCTGTTTTTT

cdr3_length: 15
clone_size: -
v_call: TRBV4-1
j_call: TRBJ2-7
d_call: TRBD2
cdr3_aa: CASSQATSGFYEQYF
cdr3_nt: TGCGCCAGCAGCCAGGCGACTAGCGGGTTCTACGAGCAGTACTTC

cdr3_length: 15
clone_size: -
v_call: TRBV6-5
j_call: TRBJ1-4
d_call: -
cdr3_aa: CASSYSPEANEKLFF
cdr3_nt: TGTGCCAGCAGTTACTCGCCCGAGGCAAATGAAAAACTGTTTTTT

cdr3_length: 15
clone_size: -
v_call: TRBV11-2
j_call: TRBJ1-5
d_call: TRBD1
cdr3_aa: CASSSDRDGNQPQHF
cdr3_nt: TGTGCCAGCAGCTCGGACAGGGATGGTAATCAGCCCCAGCATTTT

cdr3_length: 11
clone_size: -
v_call: TRBV10-2
j_call: TRBJ1-4
d_call: -
cdr3_aa: CASSEMGRLFF
cdr3_nt: TGCGCCAGCAGTGAGATGGGGCGACTGTTTTTT

cdr3_length: 13
clone_size: few
v_call: TRBV4-1
j_call: TRBJ1-1
d_call: -
cdr3_aa: CASSGIGQSEAFF
cdr3_nt: TGCGCCAGCAGCGGAATAGGACAGAGTGAAGCTTTCTTT

cdr3_length: 15
clone_size: -
v_call: TRBV1
j_call: TRBJ2-5
d_call: -
cdr3_aa: CTSSQGLESQETQYF
cdr3_nt: TGCACCAGCAGCCAAGGACTGGAGTCCCAAGAGACCCAGTACTTC

cdr3_length: 16
clone_size: -
v_call: TRBV5-1
j_call: TRBJ2-7
d_call: TRBD2
cdr3_aa: CASSLLTSGGAYEQYF
cdr3_nt: TGCGCCAGCAGCTTACTCACTAGCGGGGGGGCATATGAGCAGTACTTC

cdr3_length: 15
clone_size: -
v_call: TRBV28
j_call: TRBJ1-1
d_call: -
cdr3_aa: CASSFAEALNTEAFF
cdr3_nt: TGTGCCAGCAGTTTCGCGGAGGCCTTGAACACTGAAGCTTTCTTT

cdr3_length: 13
clone_size: -
v_call: TRBV6-5
j_call: TRBJ2-4
d_call: TRBD1
cdr3_aa: CASSPADRVGQYF
cdr3_nt: TGTGCCAGCAGTCCCGCGGACAGGGTGGGTCAGTACTTC

cdr3_length: 15
clone_size: -
v_call: TRBV7-9
j_call: TRBJ2-7
d_call: TRBD1
cdr3_aa: CASSHPGQGAKEQYF
cdr3_nt: TGTGCCAGCAGCCACCCGGGACAGGGGGCGAAAGAGCAGTACTTC

cdr3_length: 15
clone_size: -
v_call: TRBV19
j_call: TRBJ2-3
d_call: -
cdr3_aa: CASSIVSGGTDTQYF
cdr3_nt: TGTGCCAGTAGTATAGTTTCCGGGGGCACAGATACGCAGTATTTT

cdr3_length: 15
clone_size: -
v_call: TRBV19
j_call: TRBJ1-1
d_call: -
cdr3_aa: CASSIDDIGGPEAFF
cdr3_nt: TGTGCCAGTAGTATAGACGATATAGGGGGACCTGAAGCTTTCTTT

cdr3_length: 16
clone_size: -
v_call: TRBV7-9
j_call: TRBJ2-7
d_call: -
cdr3_aa: CASSLDVRGHRYEQYF
cdr3_nt: TGTGCCAGCAGCTTGGACGTCAGGGGACACCGGTACGAGCAGTACTTC

cdr3_length: 15
clone_size: -
v_call: TRBV5-1
j_call: TRBJ2-7
d_call: TRBD1
cdr3_aa: CASSFPGGPGYEQYF
cdr3_nt: TGCGCCAGCAGCTTCCCAGGGGGCCCGGGATACGAGCAGTACTTC